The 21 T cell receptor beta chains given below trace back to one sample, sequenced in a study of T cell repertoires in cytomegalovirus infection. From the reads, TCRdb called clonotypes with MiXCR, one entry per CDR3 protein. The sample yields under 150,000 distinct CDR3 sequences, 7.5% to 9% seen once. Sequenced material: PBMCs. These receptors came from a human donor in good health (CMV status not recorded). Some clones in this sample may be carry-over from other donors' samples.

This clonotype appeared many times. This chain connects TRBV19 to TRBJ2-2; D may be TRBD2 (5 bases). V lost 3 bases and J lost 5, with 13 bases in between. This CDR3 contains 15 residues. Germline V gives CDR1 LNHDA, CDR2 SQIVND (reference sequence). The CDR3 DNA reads TGTGCCAGTAGTATTGGGAGCGTGGGGACCGGGGAGCTGTTTTTT. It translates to CASSIGSVGTGELFF. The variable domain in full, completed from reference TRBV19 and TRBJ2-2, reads DGGITQSPKYLFRKEGQNVTLSCEQNLNHDAMYWYRQDPGQGLRLIYYSQIVNDFQKGDIAEGYSVSREKKESFPLTVTSAQKNPTAFYLCASSIGSVGTGELFFGEGSRLTVL.

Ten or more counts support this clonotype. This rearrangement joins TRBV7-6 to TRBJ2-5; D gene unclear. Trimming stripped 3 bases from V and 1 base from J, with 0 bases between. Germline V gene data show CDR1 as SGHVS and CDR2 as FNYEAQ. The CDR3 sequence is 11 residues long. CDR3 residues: CASSFQETQYF. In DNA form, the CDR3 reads TGTGCCAGCAGCTTCCAAGAGACCCAGTACTTC.

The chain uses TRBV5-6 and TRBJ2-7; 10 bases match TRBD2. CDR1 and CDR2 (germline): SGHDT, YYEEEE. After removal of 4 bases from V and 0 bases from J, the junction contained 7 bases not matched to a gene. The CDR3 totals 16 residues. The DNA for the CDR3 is TGTGCCAGCAGCCCAGGACTAGCGGAAGCCTCCTACGAGCAGTACTTC. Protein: CASSPGLAEASYEQYF.

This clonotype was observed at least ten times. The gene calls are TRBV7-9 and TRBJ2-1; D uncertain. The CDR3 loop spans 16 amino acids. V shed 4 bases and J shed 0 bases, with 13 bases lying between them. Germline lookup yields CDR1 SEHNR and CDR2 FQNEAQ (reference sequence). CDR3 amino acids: CASSSIKEISYNEQFF. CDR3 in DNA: TGTGCCAGCAGCTCGATCAAGGAAATCTCCTACAATGAGCAGTTCTTC.

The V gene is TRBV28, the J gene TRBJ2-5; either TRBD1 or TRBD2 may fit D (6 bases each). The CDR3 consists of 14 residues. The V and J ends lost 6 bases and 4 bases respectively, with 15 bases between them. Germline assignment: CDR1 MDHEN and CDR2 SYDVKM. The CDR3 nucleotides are TGTGCCAGCAGCCAACTGGGGGGCCCAGAGACCCAGTACTTC. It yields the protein CASSQLGGPETQYF.

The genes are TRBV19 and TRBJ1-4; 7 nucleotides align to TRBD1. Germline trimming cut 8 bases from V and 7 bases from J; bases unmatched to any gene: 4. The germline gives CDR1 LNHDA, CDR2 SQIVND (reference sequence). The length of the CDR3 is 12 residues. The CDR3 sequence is CASGRDSEKLFF. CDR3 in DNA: TGTGCCAGTGGCCGGGACAGTGAAAAACTGTTTTTT.

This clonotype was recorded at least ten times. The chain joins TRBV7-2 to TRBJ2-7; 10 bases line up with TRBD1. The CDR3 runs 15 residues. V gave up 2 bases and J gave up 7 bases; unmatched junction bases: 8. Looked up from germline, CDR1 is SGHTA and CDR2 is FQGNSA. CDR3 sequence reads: CASSLIGDRGQEQYF. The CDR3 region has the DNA TGTGCCAGCAGCTTAATTGGTGACAGGGGGCAAGAGCAGTACTTC.

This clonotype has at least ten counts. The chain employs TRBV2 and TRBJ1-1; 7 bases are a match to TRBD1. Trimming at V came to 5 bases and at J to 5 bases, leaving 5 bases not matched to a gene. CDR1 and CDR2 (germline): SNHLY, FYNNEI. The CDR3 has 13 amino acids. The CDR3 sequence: CASSLQGQTEAFF. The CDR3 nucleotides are TGTGCCAGCAGTCTCCAGGGACAGACTGAAGCTTTCTTT.

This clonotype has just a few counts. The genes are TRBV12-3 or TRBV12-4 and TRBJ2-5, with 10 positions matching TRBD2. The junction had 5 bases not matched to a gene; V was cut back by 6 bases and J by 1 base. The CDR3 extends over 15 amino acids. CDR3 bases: TGTGCCAGCAGCCCGGGACTAGCGTCCCAAGAGACCCAGTACTTC. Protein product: CASSPGLASQETQYF.

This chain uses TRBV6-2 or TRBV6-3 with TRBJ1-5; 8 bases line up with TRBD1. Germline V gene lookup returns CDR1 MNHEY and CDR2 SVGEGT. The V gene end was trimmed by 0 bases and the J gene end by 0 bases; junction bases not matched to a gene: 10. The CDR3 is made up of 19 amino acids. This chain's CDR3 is CASSYSSGTGGVSNQPQHF. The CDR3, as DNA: TGTGCCAGCAGTTACTCGTCCGGGACAGGCGGGGTTAGCAATCAGCCCCAGCATTTT.

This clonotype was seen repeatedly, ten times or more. The CDR3 sequence: CASSGQGYYGYTF. The CDR3 coding sequence is TGTGCCAGCTCGGGACAGGGGTACTATGGCTACACCTTC. The chain couples TRBV2 to TRBJ1-2; 10 nucleotides agree with TRBD1. V was clipped by 8 bases and J by 3 bases; unmatched bases: 3. The CDR3 is 13 residues long. CDR1 is SNHLY, CDR2 FYNNEI, per germline. Drawing the rest from reference TRBV2 and TRBJ1-2, the complete variable domain is EPEVTQTPSHQVTQMGQEVILRCVPISNHLYFYWYRQILGQKVEFLVSFYNNEISEKSEIFDDQFSVERPDGSNFTLKIRSTKLEDSAMYFCASSGQGYYGYTFGSGTRLTVV.

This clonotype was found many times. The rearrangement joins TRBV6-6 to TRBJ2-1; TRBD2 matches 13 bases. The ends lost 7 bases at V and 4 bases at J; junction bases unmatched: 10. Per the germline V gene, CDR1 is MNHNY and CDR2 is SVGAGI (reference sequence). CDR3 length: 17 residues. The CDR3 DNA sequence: TGTGCCAGCATTCTCACTCAGGGACTAGCGGGGTACAATGAGCAGTTCTTC. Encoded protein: CASILTQGLAGYNEQFF.

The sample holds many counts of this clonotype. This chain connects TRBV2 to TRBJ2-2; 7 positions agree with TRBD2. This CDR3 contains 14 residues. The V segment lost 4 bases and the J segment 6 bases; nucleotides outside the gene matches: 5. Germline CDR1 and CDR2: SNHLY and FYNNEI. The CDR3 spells CASSVTSVAGELFF. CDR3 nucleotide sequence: TGTGCCAGCAGTGTCACTAGCGTCGCCGGGGAGCTGTTTTTT.

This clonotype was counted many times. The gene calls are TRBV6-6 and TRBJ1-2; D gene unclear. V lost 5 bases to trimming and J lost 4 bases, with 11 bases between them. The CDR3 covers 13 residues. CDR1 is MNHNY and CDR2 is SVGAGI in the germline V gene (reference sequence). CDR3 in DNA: TGTGCCAGCAGTGAGGAACCCTTCTATGGCTACACCTTC. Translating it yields CASSEEPFYGYTF.

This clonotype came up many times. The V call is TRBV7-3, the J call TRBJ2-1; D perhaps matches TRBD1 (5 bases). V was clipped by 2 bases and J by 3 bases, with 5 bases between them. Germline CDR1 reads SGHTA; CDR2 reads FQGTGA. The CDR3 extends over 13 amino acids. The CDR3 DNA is TGTGCCAGCAGCTTACAGGGCTACAATGAGCAGTTCTTC. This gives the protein CASSLQGYNEQFF.

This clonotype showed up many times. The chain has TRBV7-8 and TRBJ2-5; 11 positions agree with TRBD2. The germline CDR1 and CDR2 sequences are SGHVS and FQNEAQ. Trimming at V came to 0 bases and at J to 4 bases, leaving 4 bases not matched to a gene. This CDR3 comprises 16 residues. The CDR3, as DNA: TGTGCCAGCAGCTTAGCTAGCGGGGGGGCCGGAGAGACCCAGTACTTC. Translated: CASSLASGGAGETQYF.

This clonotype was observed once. CDR3 region: CSARAGDGKEQYF. CDR3 nucleotides: TGCAGTGCTAGAGCCGGTGACGGGAAGGAGCAGTACTTC. The V and J genes are TRBV20-1 and TRBJ2-7; weak D call: TRBD2 (5 bases). This CDR3 region has 13 residues. Trimming removed 1 base from V and 7 bases from J, with 14 bases in between. Germline CDR1 and CDR2: DFQATT and SNEGSKA (reference sequence).

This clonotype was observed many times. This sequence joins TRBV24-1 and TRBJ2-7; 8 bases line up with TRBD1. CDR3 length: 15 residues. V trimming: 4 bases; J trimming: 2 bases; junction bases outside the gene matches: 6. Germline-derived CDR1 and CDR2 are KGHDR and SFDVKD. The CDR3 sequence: CATSDSTGEPYEQYV. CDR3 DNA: TGTGCCACCAGTGACTCGACAGGGGAACCCTACGAGCAGTACGTC.

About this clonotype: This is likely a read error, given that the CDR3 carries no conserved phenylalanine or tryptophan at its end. CDR3 nucleotide sequence: TGCGCCAGCAGCTTTACAGGCCTTCTCACAGATACGCAGTATTAT. It translates to CASSFTGLLTDTQYY. The chain couples TRBV5-1 to TRBJ2-3; D is possibly TRBD1 (5 bases). CDR1 and CDR2 (germline): SGHRS, YFSETQ. V was pared by 2 bases and J by 2 bases, with 12 bases between. This CDR3 has 15 amino acids.

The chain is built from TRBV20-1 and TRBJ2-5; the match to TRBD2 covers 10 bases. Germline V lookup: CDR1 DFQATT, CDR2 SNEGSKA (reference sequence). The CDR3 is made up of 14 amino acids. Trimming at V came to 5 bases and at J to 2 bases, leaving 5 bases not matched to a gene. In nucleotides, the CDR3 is TGCAGTGCTTTCCGGACTAGCGGACAAGAGACCCAGTACTTC. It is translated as CSAFRTSGQETQYF.

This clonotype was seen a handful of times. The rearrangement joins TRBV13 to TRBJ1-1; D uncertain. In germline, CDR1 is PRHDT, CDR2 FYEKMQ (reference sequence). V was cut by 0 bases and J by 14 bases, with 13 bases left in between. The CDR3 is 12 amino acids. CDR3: CASSLGGSLGFF. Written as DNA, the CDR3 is TGTGCCAGCAGCTTAGGAGGATCCTTGGGGTTCTTT.